This T cell receptor (beta chain) was identified in a study of T cell repertoires in cytomegalovirus infection. Study information: In public TCR beta signatures, there were indications of both CMV infection and matching HLA type.

TCRdb reanalysed the reads using MiXCR and keeps one entry per CDR3 protein. The sample lists under 200,000 distinct CDR3 sequences; approximately 9.6% were seen once. CDR1 is MNHEY, CDR2 SVGEGT, per germline. The CDR3 has 15 residues. The ends lost 7 bases at V and 1 base at J; junction bases unmatched: 7. The study's findings and limits: HLA-C-restricted, CMV-specific TCR beta clonotypes were dominant ex vivo.

Regarding this clonotype: What it binds is unknown.

The chain combines TRBV6-2 or TRBV6-3 with TRBJ2-3; 8 nucleotides match TRBD1. This TCR was sampled from a human donor in good health (CMV status not recorded). Some clones in this sample may be carry-over from other donors' samples. Sequencing was done on a sample of PBMCs. CDR3 region: CASKRDRGGTDTQYF. The DNA for the CDR3 is TGTGCCAGCAAACGAGACAGGGGAGGCACAGATACGCAGTATTTT.